This TCR beta chain derives from a study of cytomegalovirus exposure and HLA in healthy donors. Study findings and constraints: Analysis was carried out at a later point, and it linked a missense DCLRE1C variant to TCR beta V- and J-gene trimming. Prior analysis indicated that the majority of TCR beta V segments exhibited productivity approximately 87% or approximately 30% of the time. There were fewer than 200 TCR beta chains listed as cytomegalovirus-associated.

Remarks on this clone: The antigen is not known.

The PCR employed 60 Vbeta primers together with 13 Jbeta primers. How the authors handled the data: A later analysis counted about 80 million unique TCR beta chains, around 11 million shared. Produced via immunoSEQ multiplex PCR; TCRdb's table is partial and in-frame only. The V and J calls and the clone size are those of that table, but D and trimming were determined from the DNA. The table records some 140,000 clones, 73% of them present only once. Looked up from germline, CDR1 is LNHDA and CDR2 is SQIVND (reference sequence). Trimming removed 2 bases at V and 7 bases at J, with 18 bases between. CDR3 length: 16 residues.

This TCR was recovered from a woman aged 35 to 49 in good health and CMV-seronegative. Sequencing was performed on PBMCs. The chain employs TRBV19 and TRBJ2-1; weak D call: TRBD2 (5 bases). The CDR3 DNA sequence: TGTGCCAGTAGTATATTGGGGAGCGGCCTCGCGAATGAGCAGTTCTTC. Encoded protein: CASSILGSGLANEQFF.